The present entry profiles one T cell receptor (beta chain) with its context. The source of the sample is a study of blood T cell repertoires in COVID-19. Study-wide context: Sites in the United States, Italy and Spain provided acute and convalescent COVID-19 samples. Sample material is recorded as cDNA or gDNA derived from T cells, B-cell-depleted T cells, or PBMCs.

Original handling: Estimation of nucleated cell counts was performed using reference gene primer amplification. Method: immunoSEQ multiplex PCR; TCRdb's copy keeps in-frame clones and lacks some. The DNA gave D and trimming, while V, J and clone size come from that table. The data show roughly 35,000 clones, around 80% seen once. The CDR3 sequence is 16 residues long. Germline CDR1 reads MNHEY; CDR2 reads SVGAGI. Trimming stripped 1 base from V and 1 base from J, with 13 bases between. This sequence was found in an elderly man with acute or convalescent COVID-19. Sequenced material: peripheral blood. The V gene is TRBV6-5, the J gene TRBJ2-5; D is perhaps TRBD1 (6 bases). CDR3 sequence: CASSYYPGASQETQYF. The CDR3 coding sequence is TGTGCCAGCAGTTACTATCCAGGGGCTTCCCAAGAGACCCAGTACTTC.